Each of the 30 T cell receptor beta chains below was sequenced from the same sample in a study of CD8+CD57+ T cells in acquired aplastic anemia. Genomic DNA templated the TCR beta VDJ and CDR3 profiling. TCRdb recomputed calls from the reads with MiXCR, one row per CDR3 protein. The data contain about 180,000 distinct CDR3 sequences, approximately 46% of them singletons. Sequenced: sorted CD4+, CD8+, or CD8+CD57+ T cells (not recorded which) from PBMCs. The source is a human donor in good health.

This clonotype was observed many times. The V call is TRBV29-1, the J call TRBJ2-3, with 8 bases that match TRBD2. Germline assignment: CDR1 SQVTM and CDR2 ANQGSEA. The junction had 9 bases not matched to a gene; V was cut back by 1 base and J by 3 bases. There are 16 residues in the CDR3. The CDR3 sequence: CSVEVGLAWGTDTQYF. The CDR3 bases are TGCAGCGTTGAAGTCGGACTAGCTTGGGGTACAGATACGCAGTATTTT.

The chain couples TRBV7-9 to TRBJ2-7; D gene uncertain. The CDR3 is made up of 13 amino acids. Germline CDR1 reads SEHNR; CDR2 reads FQNEAQ (reference sequence). Trimming pared 3 bases from V and 2 bases from J, leaving 8 bases between. The CDR3 reads CASSFYSTYEQYF. The CDR3 DNA is TGTGCCAGCAGCTTCTACAGCACCTACGAGCAGTACTTC.

J is TRBJ1-5 and V is TRBV12-3 or TRBV12-4; TRBD1 might be the D (6 bases). The V and J ends lost 3 bases and 1 base respectively, with 16 bases between them. CDR3 size: 17 residues. The CDR3 DNA follows: TGTGCCAGCAGTTTTTATATTGCGGGGGCGAGCAATCAGCCCCAGCATTTT. It translates to CASSFYIAGASNQPQHF.

This clonotype has at least ten counts. This chain uses TRBV19 with TRBJ2-5; the D is unclear. Per the germline V gene, CDR1 is LNHDA and CDR2 is SQIVND (reference sequence). The CDR3 loop spans 13 amino acids. V was clipped by 3 bases and J by 5 bases, with 10 bases between them. CDR3 in amino acids: CASSIRLRETQYF. CDR3 coding DNA: TGTGCCAGTAGTATCAGGCTCCGGGAGACCCAGTACTTC.

In this sample, this clonotype turned up many times. This chain joins TRBV19 and TRBJ1-5, with 7 positions matching TRBD1. The CDR3 has 17 residues. CDR1 is LNHDA and CDR2 is SQIVND in the germline V gene (reference sequence). The J segment lost 4 bases and the V segment lost 0 bases, leaving 9 bases of the junction unmatched. The CDR3 is CASSIDPEGARNQPQHF. The DNA for the CDR3 is TGTGCCAGTAGTATAGATCCGGAGGGGGCAAGGAATCAGCCCCAGCATTTT.

A note on this clonotype: A much bigger clone sits one base away, suggesting this may be a read error. The chain employs TRBV5-1 and TRBJ2-1; TRBD1 aligns across 10 bases. Germline-derived CDR1 and CDR2 are SGHRS and YFSETQ. The CDR3 contains 14 residues. With V trimmed by 4 bases and J by 7 bases, 5 bases remained unmatched. In nucleotides, the CDR3 is TGCGCCAGCAGCCGGGACAGGGGAGGGAATGAGCAGTTCTTC. It yields the protein CASSRDRGGNEQFF.

This clonotype was observed many times. V usage is TRBV11-2 and J usage is TRBJ2-7, with 8 bases that match TRBD2. Germline V gene sequence: CDR1 SGHAT, CDR2 FQNNGV. V gave up 1 base and J gave up 3 bases; unmatched junction bases: 8. This CDR3 comprises 16 residues. Here the CDR3 DNA reads TGTGCCAGCAGCTTAGTGGGGATAGCGGGAAACTACGAGCAGTACTTC. This translates into CASSLVGIAGNYEQYF.

On this clonotype itself: No conserved phenylalanine or tryptophan is present at the end of the CDR3, so a read error is the likely explanation. The limits of the CDR3 on the DNA are not certain, so only TCRdb's listed CDR3 is given. The rearrangement uses TRBV10-3 and TRBJ1-2; the table gives TRBD1 as D, unverified against the DNA. From its first to its last residue, the CDR3 has 9 amino acids. Germline CDR1 reads ENHRY; CDR2 reads SYGVKD. The chain's CDR3 is CAIRARPGQ.

This rearrangement joins TRBV2 to TRBJ2-1; D ambiguous. The CDR3 runs 13 residues. CDR1 SNHLY and CDR2 FYNNEI come from the germline V gene. V lost 4 bases, J lost 8 bases, and 12 bases lay in between. CDR3 DNA: TGTGCCAGCAGTGTAGCCCCCGGCGATGAGCAGTTCTTC. This translates into CASSVAPGDEQFF.

There are many counts of this clonotype. J is TRBJ1-3 and V is TRBV7-9; tentatively, D is TRBD1 (5 bases). The CDR3 sequence is 16 residues long. CDR1 and CDR2 (germline): SEHNR, FQNEAQ (reference sequence). Between the trimmed V and J ends, which lost 5 bases and 2 bases, there was a span of 16 bases. CDR3 bases: TGTGCCAGCAGCCCCCAACGGGACTTTACTGGAAACACCATATATTTT. Translated: CASSPQRDFTGNTIYF.

This clonotype was found many times. The gene calls are TRBV29-1 and TRBJ1-1, with D perhaps matching TRBD1 (5 bases). CDR1 and CDR2 (germline): SQVTM, ANQGSEA. The germline V and J ends were trimmed by 7 bases and 3 bases, with 15 bases remaining between them. The CDR3 has 13 amino acids. CDR3 amino acids: CSAAGGGDTEAFF. CDR3 DNA sequence: TGCAGCGCCGCTGGGGGTGGGGACACTGAAGCTTTCTTT.

As to this clonotype: A much larger clone differs by one base, so this may be a read error. The chain uses TRBV12-3 or TRBV12-4 and TRBJ2-2; D is possibly TRBD1 (7 bases). The CDR3 consists of 15 residues. The CDR3 DNA reads as TGTGCCAGCAGGACACAGGGGTCGAACACCGGGGGGCTGTTTTTT. It specifies CASRTQGSNTGGLFF.

DNA of the CDR3: TGTGCCAGCAGCGTTAGCTATAGCAATCAGCCCCAGCATTTT. Its translation: CASSVSYSNQPQHF. The J gene is TRBJ1-5, the V gene TRBV7-9, with D unresolved. CDR3 length: 14 amino acids. Germline CDR1 and CDR2: SEHNR and FQNEAQ (reference sequence). Between the trimmed V and J ends, which lost 5 bases and 0 bases, there was a span of 8 bases.

Regarding this clonotype: Being one base from a much bigger clone, this may be a read error. The V gene is TRBV4-2, the J gene TRBJ2-3, with 7 bases that match TRBD1. Germline CDR1 and CDR2: LGHNA and YNFKEQ. This CDR3 region has 15 residues. DNA of the CDR3: TGTGGCAGCAGCCAAGGGACCACAGGGGCAGATACGCAGTATTTT. Its translation: CGSSQGTTGADTQYF.

At least ten counts were recorded for this clonotype. V gene TRBV24-1 combines with J gene TRBJ2-2; tentative D call: TRBD1 (7 bases). V shed 4 bases and J shed 0 bases, with 17 bases lying between them. This CDR3 comprises 18 residues. Germline V gene sequence: CDR1 KGHDR, CDR2 SFDVKD. This CDR3 reads CATSDPTAGQSNTGELFF. The CDR3 DNA is TGTGCCACCAGTGACCCCACCGCGGGACAGTCGAACACCGGGGAGCTGTTTTTT.

The gene calls are TRBV15 and TRBJ1-4; maybe TRBD1 (5 bases). The CDR3 has 16 residues. V was shortened by 3 bases and J by 4 bases, with 15 bases between the two germline ends. Germline V gene lookup returns CDR1 LNHNV and CDR2 YYDKDF (reference sequence). The CDR3 sequence is CATSRTAAKGNEKLFF. CDR3 nucleotides: TGTGCCACCAGCAGGACAGCCGCCAAGGGTAATGAAAAACTGTTTTTT.

In regard to this clonotype: A much larger clonotype is one base distant, so this may be a read error. The rearrangement joins TRBV6-1 to TRBJ2-7; 12 positions agree with TRBD1. After removal of 6 bases from V and 5 bases from J, the junction contained 5 bases not matched to a gene. CDR1 is MNHNS and CDR2 is SASEGT in the germline V gene. This CDR3 spans 14 amino acids. DNA of the CDR3: TGTGCCAGCAGACCGGGACAGGGGGCTCACGAGCAGTACTTC. Translated: CASRPGQGAHEQYF.

This clonotype was found many times. J is TRBJ2-1 and V is TRBV11-2, with 9 positions matching TRBD1. Germline-derived CDR1 and CDR2 are SGHAT and FQNNGV. V gave up 4 bases and J gave up 6 bases; unmatched junction bases: 10. The CDR3 sequence is 16 residues long. The CDR3: CASSSRQGGSSNEQFF. CDR3 nucleotides: TGTGCCAGCAGCTCCCGACAGGGGGGGAGCTCCAATGAGCAGTTCTTC.

This clonotype has a single count. This sequence joins TRBV19 and TRBJ1-2; no reliable D call. V lost 3 bases to trimming and J lost 0 bases, with 8 bases between them. The CDR3 runs 14 residues. Germline-derived CDR1 and CDR2 are LNHDA and SQIVND (reference sequence). The CDR3 region is CASSMARTNYGYTF. The CDR3 DNA reads TGTGCCAGTAGTATGGCACGGACTAACTATGGCTACACCTTC.

Remarks on this clonotype: A much bigger clone sits one base away, suggesting this may be a read error. The V gene is TRBV20-1, the J gene TRBJ2-1; TRBD2 aligns across 9 bases. Germline values: CDR1 DFQATT, CDR2 SNEGSKA (reference sequence). There are 17 residues in the CDR3. The CDR3 DNA reads TGCAGTGCTAGAGGGCTGATTTCGGTAGCGGGAGCTAATGAGCGGTTCTTC. It yields the protein CSARGLISVAGANERFF.

This clonotype appeared once. The chain couples TRBV29-1 to TRBJ1-1, with D unresolved. The CDR3 has 11 amino acids. The germline V and J ends were trimmed by 3 bases and 11 bases, with 13 bases remaining between them. Germline V lookup: CDR1 SQVTM, CDR2 ANQGSEA. DNA of the CDR3: TGCAGCGTTGATGACTCAGGCTTTGCTTTCTTT. Translation gives CSVDDSGFAFF. The full variable domain, with the rest looked up from reference TRBV29-1 and TRBJ1-1, is SAVISQKPSRDICQRGTSLTIQCQVDSQVTMMFWYRQQPGQSLTLIATANQGSEATYESGFVIDKFPISRPNLTFSTLTVSNMSPEDSSIYLCSVDDSGFAFFGQGTRLTVV.

The chain couples TRBV11-1 to TRBJ1-6; D possibly corresponds to TRBD1 (6 bases). Germline CDR1 SGHAT, CDR2 FQDESV (reference sequence). This CDR3 spans 17 amino acids. V dropped 3 bases and J dropped 4 bases, with 16 bases sitting between them. CDR3 in DNA: TGTGCCAGCAGCTTGGGCCCCGGCAGGGGATATAATTCACCCCTCCACTTT. Translated: CASSLGPGRGYNSPLHF.

As to this clonotype: The CDR3 does not close with the conserved phenylalanine or tryptophan, likely indicating a read error. The chain has TRBV20-1 and TRBJ2-5; D is unclear. This CDR3 comprises 12 residues. Germline V gene sequence: CDR1 DFQATT, CDR2 SNEGSKA (reference sequence). Trimming pared 1 base from V and 5 bases from J, leaving 8 bases between. CDR3 nucleotides: TGCAGTGCTAGAGTAATGGGCGAGACCCAGTACCTC. Encoded protein: CSARVMGETQYL.

The CDR3 sequence is CATSDRRADTQYF. The CDR3 bases are TGTGCCACCAGTGACCGACGGGCAGATACGCAGTATTTT. The chain recombines TRBV24-1 with TRBJ2-3, with no clear D. The ends were cut back, 4 bases at V and 4 bases at J, with 8 bases in the middle. Germline loops: CDR1 KGHDR, CDR2 SFDVKD. The CDR3 spans 13 residues.

The V and J genes are TRBV29-1 and TRBJ1-2, with 10 bases identical to TRBD1. The CDR3 extends over 16 amino acids. V shed 4 bases and J 3 bases; nucleotides not matched to a gene: 11. Germline assignment: CDR1 SQVTM and CDR2 ANQGSEA. Here the CDR3 reads CSVVGGDRGGHYGYTF. For the CDR3, the DNA is TGCAGCGTTGTAGGGGGGGACAGGGGAGGTCACTATGGCTACACCTTC.

The genes are TRBV11-1 and TRBJ2-1; either TRBD1 or TRBD2 may supply D (6 bases each). Germline V gene data show CDR1 as SGHAT and CDR2 as FQDESV (reference sequence). This CDR3 is 15 amino acids long. Trimming took off 1 base at V and 6 bases at J, with 13 bases between the two ends. Written as DNA, the CDR3 is TGTGCCAGCAGCTTAGTATCAGGGGAGGTCAATGAGCAGTTCTTC. Amino acids: CASSLVSGEVNEQFF.

The CDR3 reads CASSTQMTYTEAFF. In nucleotides, the CDR3 is TGTGCCAGTAGTACCCAAATGACCTACACTGAAGCTTTCTTT. The genes are TRBV19 and TRBJ1-1; D gene ambiguous. There are 14 residues in the CDR3. V was cut by 4 bases and J by 3 bases, with 12 bases left in between. Germline assignment: CDR1 LNHDA and CDR2 SQIVND (reference sequence). The whole variable domain, filled in from reference TRBV19 and TRBJ1-1, reads DGGITQSPKYLFRKEGQNVTLSCEQNLNHDAMYWYRQDPGQGLRLIYYSQIVNDFQKGDIAEGYSVSREKKESFPLTVTSAQKNPTAFYLCASSTQMTYTEAFFGQGTRLTVV.

Ten or more counts support this clonotype. The chain links TRBV10-3 to TRBJ2-1; 10 positions agree with TRBD2. From germline, CDR1 is ENHRY and CDR2 SYGVKD. V shed 3 bases and J 7 bases; nucleotides not matched to a gene: 15. The CDR3 is made up of 18 amino acids. DNA of the CDR3: TGTGCCATCAGTGAATTGGATAAGCTAGCGGGAGCGGGTAATGAGCAGTTCTTC. Encoded protein: CAISELDKLAGAGNEQFF.

There are many counts of this clonotype. The chain combines TRBV9 with TRBJ2-1; 11 nucleotides match TRBD2. J was trimmed by 7 bases and V by 0 bases; bases with no gene match: 12. CDR1 and CDR2 (germline): SGDLS, YYNGEE. There are 18 residues in the CDR3. The CDR3 sequence is CASSVGERRLAGHNEQFF. The DNA for the CDR3 is TGTGCCAGCAGCGTAGGGGAAAGGAGACTAGCGGGACATAATGAGCAGTTCTTC.

The J gene is TRBJ1-1, the V gene TRBV7-9; D is undetermined. This CDR3 is built from 12 residues. V lost 1 base and J 5 bases, leaving 5 bases between the germline ends. Germline V CDR1 and CDR2: SEHNR, FQNEAQ (reference sequence). The CDR3 region is CASSLGATEAFF. The CDR3 DNA sequence: TGTGCCAGCAGCTTAGGGGCGACTGAAGCTTTCTTT.